This TCR beta chain derives from a study of human T cells and chemical hapten exposure. Overall study findings and caveats: DPC sensitization did not alter TCRs above 1 in 1000 frequency. Positively correlated with patch test score were the counts of PT1 expanded TCRs.

Time point specified: patch test 2, 6 weeks after DPC sensitization. Stated treatment: therapeutic diphenylcyclopropenone sensitization with weekly scalp DPC. TCRdb ran MiXCR on the RACE reads and lists one entry per CDR3 protein. The table records about 140,000 distinct CDR3 sequences, 12% of them present only once. In regard to this clonotype: Its antigen is not known.

This clonotype originated in a woman aged 45-60 years with alopecia areata. Some clones in this sample may be carry-over from other donors' samples. The sample in question was whole blood, obtained in connection with sensitization to the hapten diphenylcyclopropenone (DPC).

The CDR3 DNA reads TGCAGCGTGCCCGCGGGGCAGGGGACTGAAGCTTTCTTT. Translating gives CSVPAGQGTEAFF. V gene TRBV29-1 combines with J gene TRBJ1-1; possibly TRBD1 for D (6 bases). The CDR3 has 13 residues. Germline loops: CDR1 SQVTM, CDR2 ANQGSEA. V dropped 6 bases and J dropped 5 bases, with 16 bases sitting between them.